The 18 T cell receptor beta chains presented below share a single source sample, sequenced in a study of blood T cell repertoires in COVID-19. Measured with immunoSEQ multiplex PCR; TCRdb has only the in-frame clones, and not every one. In the table there are 3,000 to 3,500 clones, 80% of which are singletons. Sequencing was carried out using peripheral blood. These receptor sequences come from a human donor in a cohort sampled during active COVID-19.

J is TRBJ2-5 and V is TRBV5-1; 10 bases agree with TRBD1. This CDR3 region has 16 residues. J gave up 4 bases and V 0 bases, and 6 bases lay outside the gene matches. The V gene's germline CDR1 is SGHRS and CDR2 YFSETQ. CDR3 protein: CASSLAIRTGGETQYF. Here the CDR3 DNA reads TGCGCCAGCAGCTTGGCAATAAGGACAGGGGGAGAGACCCAGTACTTC.

The chain is built from TRBV6-6 and TRBJ2-7, with 8 bases lining up with TRBD1. The CDR3 runs 14 residues. Germline V gene data show CDR1 as MNHNY and CDR2 as SVGAGI (reference sequence). V lost 0 bases, J lost 5 bases, and 3 bases stayed unmatched. CDR3 region: CASSYSQGANEQYF. The CDR3 DNA sequence: TGTGCCAGCAGTTACTCGCAGGGGGCCAACGAGCAGTACTTC.

The chain links TRBV27 to TRBJ1-5; D gene uncertain. Trimming pared 10 bases from V and 8 bases from J, leaving 15 bases between. The length of the CDR3 is 12 residues. Germline V CDR1 and CDR2: MNHEY, SMNVEV (reference sequence). The CDR3 reads CANFPQTEPQHF. CDR3 in DNA: TGTGCCAACTTCCCGCAGACTGAGCCCCAGCATTTT.

The rearrangement links TRBV19 to TRBJ2-5, with D perhaps matching TRBD2 (5 bases). Trimming pared 5 bases from V and 1 base from J, leaving 20 bases between. This CDR3 is 17 amino acids long. CDR1 is LNHDA and CDR2 is SQIVND in the germline V gene (reference sequence). The CDR3 sequence is CASSGLVRGLSQETQYF. The CDR3 DNA is TGTGCCAGTAGTGGGTTAGTGAGAGGGCTTTCCCAAGAGACCCAGTACTTC.

The chain combines TRBV5-4 with TRBJ2-1; 9 bases are shared with TRBD1. The CDR3 loop spans 14 amino acids. The germline V gene encodes CDR1 SGHNT and CDR2 YYREEE (reference sequence). Trimming removed 3 bases from V and 10 bases from J; junction bases left unmatched: 8. CDR3 sequence: CASSWMDRGREQFF. The CDR3 DNA reads as TGTGCCAGCAGCTGGATGGACAGGGGAAGGGAGCAGTTCTTC.

This chain uses TRBV4-3 with TRBJ1-4; D gene ambiguous. This CDR3 contains 17 residues. Germline lookup yields CDR1 LGHNA and CDR2 YSLEER. Trimming shortened V by 0 bases and J by 3 bases, and 14 bases separated the two germline ends. The CDR3 sequence is CASSQDWGGRPNEKLFF. The CDR3 nucleotides are TGCGCCAGCAGCCAAGACTGGGGAGGGCGGCCTAATGAAAAACTGTTTTTT.

In its sample, this clone was seen a few times. The chain recombines TRBV11-2 with TRBJ2-7; TRBD1 matches at 8 bases. V shed 5 bases, J shed 2 bases, and the junction held 11 bases outside the gene matches. The CDR3 length is 16 residues. Germline lookup yields CDR1 SGHAT and CDR2 FQNNGV. The chain's CDR3 is CASSKSAGQGAYEQYF. The CDR3 nucleotides are TGTGCCAGCAGCAAATCCGCCGGACAGGGTGCCTACGAGCAGTACTTC.

The rearrangement uses TRBV5-6 and TRBJ2-1, with TRBD2 as a possible D gene (6 bases). V lost 2 bases and J 7 bases, leaving 16 bases between the germline ends. Germline V lookup: CDR1 SGHDT, CDR2 YYEEEE. This CDR3 spans 15 amino acids. The chain's CDR3 is CASSFPGGGVNEQFF. CDR3 in DNA: TGTGCCAGCAGCTTCCCAGGAGGCGGGGTGAATGAGCAGTTCTTC.

V is TRBV6-6 and J is TRBJ2-2; the D gene is possibly TRBD2 (6 bases). CDR1 and CDR2 (germline): MNHNY, SVGAGI (reference sequence). The V and J ends lost 7 bases and 0 bases respectively, with 15 bases between them. This CDR3 is built from 16 residues. The CDR3 DNA is TGTGCCAGCACTAACCGGGCGGGGCCGAACACCGGGGAGCTGTTTTTT. As protein: CASTNRAGPNTGELFF.

This chain links TRBV6-2 or TRBV6-3 with TRBJ2-1; 8 positions agree with TRBD2. Germline CDR1 is MNHEY and CDR2 is SVGEGT. The trim removed 2 bases at V and 6 bases at J, leaving 12 bases unmatched. The CDR3 has 17 residues. The CDR3 nucleotides read TGTGCCAGCAGTTACCTGCCGGGACTAGGGGCCGTCAATGAGCAGTTCTTC. Translated: CASSYLPGLGAVNEQFF.

The table lists this clone with a count of one. Additional DNA sequences in this sample encode the identical CDR3. The chain joins TRBV6-5 to TRBJ2-7, with TRBD2 matching over 8 bases. There are 15 residues in the CDR3. After removal of 2 bases from V and 0 bases from J, the junction contained 3 bases not matched to a gene. The germline CDR1 and CDR2 sequences are MNHEY and SVGAGI. CDR3 sequence: CASSYRRGGSYEQYF. The CDR3, as DNA: TGTGCCAGCAGTTACAGACGGGGGGGCTCCTACGAGCAGTACTTC.

This chain connects TRBV13 to TRBJ2-7; 8 nucleotides line up with TRBD1. This CDR3 comprises 14 residues. The V gene end was trimmed by 0 bases and the J gene end by 5 bases; junction bases not matched to a gene: 3. Per germline, CDR1 PRHDT and CDR2 FYEKMQ (reference sequence). The CDR3 DNA is TGTGCCAGCAGCTTAGGTGGACAGGGTGACGAGCAGTACTTC. This codes for CASSLGGQGDEQYF.

The rearrangement links TRBV3-1 (or the pseudogene TRBV3-2) to TRBJ1-6; TRBD1 agrees at 7 bases. In germline, CDR1 is LGHDT, CDR2 YNNKEL (reference sequence). V trimming: 1 base; J trimming: 5 bases; junction bases outside the gene matches: 2. This CDR3 has 15 residues. CDR3 coding DNA: TGTGCCAGCAGCCAAGGGGACAGTCATAATTCACCCCTCCACTTT. This translates into CASSQGDSHNSPLHF.

This chain connects TRBV5-1 to TRBJ1-6; D ambiguous. This CDR3 has 18 amino acids. V lost 0 bases and J 7 bases, leaving 20 bases between the germline ends. Germline V gene sequence: CDR1 SGHRS, CDR2 YFSETQ. Here the CDR3 DNA reads TGCGCCAGCAGCTTGGCCGTCGCCCCACGTAGCGGAAATTCACCCCTCCACTTT. Encoded protein: CASSLAVAPRSGNSPLHF.

V gene TRBV19 combines with J gene TRBJ1-2; D ambiguous. Germline V gene data show CDR1 as LNHDA and CDR2 as SQIVND (reference sequence). The germline V and J ends were trimmed by 7 bases and 2 bases, with 14 bases remaining between them. The CDR3 spans 14 residues. The CDR3 nucleotides are TGTGCCAGTACTCCAATGGGAGGGAACTATGGCTACACCTTC. Residues: CASTPMGGNYGYTF.

A few counts support this clone. An end of the junction differs from the germline gene, which may be a read error. V usage is TRBV7-3 and J usage is TRBJ1-1; D not resolved. The CDR3 runs to 8 residues. Germline values: CDR1 SGHTA, CDR2 FQGTGA. The CDR3 nucleotides are TGTGCCAGCAGCCCACCGGTCTTT. It yields the protein CASSPPVF.

The chain joins TRBV3-1 (or the pseudogene TRBV3-2) to TRBJ2-5, with TRBD2 matching over 10 bases. V lost 0 bases to trimming and J lost 4 bases; unmatched junction nucleotides: 2. Germline V CDR1 and CDR2: LGHDT, YNNKEL (reference sequence). The CDR3 has 15 amino acids. CDR3 in DNA: TGTGCCAGCAGCCAAGAACCTAGCGGGGGAGAGACCCAGTACTTC. The encoded protein is CASSQEPSGGETQYF.

The chain couples TRBV5-1 to TRBJ2-7; 8 bases match TRBD1. Germline V CDR1 and CDR2: SGHRS, YFSETQ. J was trimmed by 7 bases and V by 1 base; bases with no gene match: 7. There are 14 residues in the CDR3. The CDR3 protein is CASSLTSGGGEQYF. CDR3 in DNA: TGCGCCAGCAGCTTGACCTCAGGGGGCGGAGAGCAGTACTTC.